This T cell receptor beta chain was identified during a study of blood T cell repertoires in COVID-19. Turning to the study itself: The samples span acute and convalescent COVID-19 from the United States, Italy and Spain.

This table comes from immunoSEQ multiplex PCR, and its TCRdb copy is limited to in-frame clones, with some not included. The sample carries 130,000 to 150,000 clones, around 87% recorded once. The receptor was derived from a man older than 75 with acute or convalescent COVID-19. Sequencing input: peripheral blood.

CDR3 sequence (DNA): TGTGCCAGTAGGGACAGGGGGGGAAACATTCAGTACTTC. It yields the protein CASRDRGGNIQYF. The genes are TRBV19 and TRBJ2-4; 10 nucleotides agree with TRBD1. Germline values: CDR1 LNHDA, CDR2 SQIVND (reference sequence). V dropped 6 bases and J dropped 6; count of bases not matched to a gene: 2. This CDR3 has 13 amino acids.